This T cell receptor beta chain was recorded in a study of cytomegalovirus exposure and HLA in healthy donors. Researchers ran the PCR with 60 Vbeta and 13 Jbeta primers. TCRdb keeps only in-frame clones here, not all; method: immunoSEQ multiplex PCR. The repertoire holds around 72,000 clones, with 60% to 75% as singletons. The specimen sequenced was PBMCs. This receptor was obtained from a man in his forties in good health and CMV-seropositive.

The CDR3 spells CASSSQGPDGYTF. CDR3 coding DNA: TGTGCCAGTAGTTCCCAGGGTCCTGATGGCTACACCTTC. This chain joins TRBV19 and TRBJ1-2; tentative D call: TRBD1 (5 bases). CDR1 LNHDA and CDR2 SQIVND come from the germline V gene (reference sequence). This CDR3 comprises 13 residues. The V end was cut by 5 bases, the J end by 6 bases, with 13 bases between.